This TCR beta chain was observed in a study of CD8 T cells in ankylosing spondylitis. Findings and caveats of the study: A TCR beta motif made of 7 to 9 highly homologous variants seemed typical of ankylosing spondylitis blood. Within matched ankylosing spondylitis synovial fluid, disease-linked clones were reportedly significantly enriched. Relatively scarce in peripheral blood, disease-linked clones were CD8+.

Points on this clonotype: The antigen remains undetermined.

Making use of molecular barcodes, quantitative 5'-RACE generated TCR beta libraries. MiXCR, applied by TCRdb to the 5' RACE reads, yields one record per CDR3 protein. This sample yields tens of thousands of distinct CDR3 sequences, of which 11% are seen a single time; 1.4% belongs to the top ten. The source material was blood, either unsorted or a sorted T cell fraction (not recorded which). The sequence was obtained from a male donor with ankylosing spondylitis or in good health (not recorded which).

The chain's CDR3 is CATGGQGNTGANVLTF. CDR3 sequence (DNA): TGTGCCACCGGAGGACAGGGCAACACTGGGGCCAACGTCCTGACTTTC. V gene TRBV15 combines with J gene TRBJ2-6; TRBD1 matches 8 bases. This CDR3 is 16 amino acids long. In germline, CDR1 is LNHNV, CDR2 YYDKDF (reference sequence). Trimming cost V 8 bases and J 2 bases; bases outside gene matches: 8.